This T cell receptor (beta chain) comes out of a study of cytomegalovirus exposure and HLA in healthy donors (dated by TCRdb to 2017 to 2019). Turning to the overall study: An earlier analysis of under 600 of the donors reported approximately 270 Gb of sequence data and 100 million to 130 million unique TCR beta sequences from roughly 180 million T cells. Roughly 300 gigabases of sequencing data and around 87 million unique TCR sequences were included in an early release covering over 600 HLA-typed donors. Of the 398 genotyped donors, about 80% fell in the genetic ancestry cluster associated with self-reported Caucasian donors. The study aimed to test whether signatures of past pathogen exposure could be identified by cataloging public T cell receptors. The T cell repertoires of 550 to 850 subjects were profiled by immunosequencing and related to cytomegalovirus serostatus. A separate validation cohort of roughly 130 different subjects was used in addition to the 666-subject first cohort. To predict cytomegalovirus infection status, the study brought together high-throughput TCR immunosequencing, statistical association of individual TCRs with disease status, and machine learning. A later analysis re-examined previously published TCR beta repertoires from just over 650 donors and added high-resolution HLA genotyping to investigate patterns of TCR occurrence. Rather than using new phenotypic data, the later analysis identified candidate immune exposures from TCR beta sequences and from how often those sequences occurred across donors. An earlier analysis of approximately 580 of the donors used high-throughput TCR beta sequencing to judge whether each TCR beta V gene segment behaved as functional or pseudogenic. Donor age, sex, ethnicity and CMV serostatus were collected together with the repertoire data. A later genetic analysis used genome-wide SNP genotypes for about 60% of the roughly 670 donors, treating that subset as a discovery cohort. All discovery cohort repertoires had been generated on a single sequencing platform. HLA typing covered class I and class II loci at four-digit resolution. Typing coverage differed by locus: A, B, C, DRB1 and DQB1 were typed in about 629-640 donors, DQA1 in 500 to 550, DPA1 in around 580, and DPB1 in around 440. Four to six DR-DQ haplotypes were handled as single units for association and clustering, since linkage in the cohort was strong. Among several hundred genotyped donors of the cohort, an average of roughly 230,000 unique TCR beta nucleotide sequences was sequenced per donor, of which 15% to 20% were non-productive. Overall study results and their limits: In a later analysis, the rate of TCR association differed among HLA loci, with DRB1 alleles having the most associated TCRs and HLA-C alleles having the fewest. This cohort had only TCR beta chains sequenced, and the lack of alpha or paired-chain data limited which features could be detected. Correlated functional status among segregating V segments might reflect linkage disequilibrium, but an unknown experimental factor could not be ruled out. HLA typing was unavailable for some donors at each locus, so association tests used only the typed subset. Compared with the 666-donor mean, donors in an Asian-associated ancestry cluster had fewer N-insertions in productive TCRs, according to a later genetic analysis. A further reported finding was that TCR beta sequences accurately predicted the HLA-A and HLA-B alleles for most subjects in the first cohort. A later analysis associated about 16,000 TCR beta sequences with specific HLA alleles at a false discovery rate of 0.05. CMV serostatus was the only immune exposure information available for the cohort. The earlier analysis of approximately 560 of the donors excluded about 16 rarely observed V segments, including chromosome 9 orphons, because counts were too low. Strong co-occurrence of HLA alleles, especially DR and DQ, made assigning TCR associations to individual alleles difficult. Several of the top co-occurrence clusters appeared to be linked to parvovirus B19, influenza, CMV and Epstein-Barr virus, according to a later analysis. In a later analysis, most CMV-associated TCR beta chains were found to appear HLA-restricted, with HLA associations seemingly driven largely by CMV exposure. The study gave a list of about 160 TCR beta chains associated with cytomegalovirus. In vitro tests confirmed that a few of the cytomegalovirus-associated TCR beta chains recognize cytomegalovirus antigens. Across donors, most TCR sequences were observed very rarely, whereas some public TCRs were present in many individuals. According to the authors, the approach could potentially be generalized to other disease states and immunological phenotypes. A later genetic analysis associated a missense DCLRE1C variant with V-gene and J-gene trimming of TCR beta chains, and an independent cohort replicated the association. Presence/absence analyses assumed roughly uniform sequencing depth across donors, an assumption that may not hold. In an earlier analysis of some 500 of the donors, most TCR beta V segments appeared in productive rearrangements about 90% or about 30% of the time, broadly matching IMGT annotations. A cluster of highly shared sequence variants was judged likely to represent a technical artifact of the sequencing pipeline. In a later analysis, HLA-associated TCR beta chains were found to be more clonally expanded and to have lower generation probabilities than equally common non-associated chains. In both the original and validation cohorts, the classifier was reported to diagnose cytomegalovirus status with high specificity and sensitivity.

As to this clone: There is no known antigen for this receptor. Base-call qualities are not available, and no considerably larger clone is one nucleotide away.

Library preparation was by the immunoSEQ multiplex PCR assay. A mixture of 60 forward primers for TCR Vbeta segments and 13 reverse primers for TCR Jbeta segments was used in the multiplex PCR. A multiplex PCR assay on genomic DNA amplified the CDR3 region of rearranged TCR beta genes. The Illumina HiSeq System was used to sequence the amplified TCR beta libraries as 87-base-pair reads. As for how the authors treated the data: A later analysis counted 75 million to 100 million unique TCR beta chains across the 666 repertoires, and about 10 million of these chains were shared by at least two donors. Raw reads were error-corrected and collapsed into unique sequences by a nearest-neighbor algorithm in which closely related sequences were merged to remove PCR and sequencing errors. V, D and J gene segments were assigned by aligning CDR3 sequences to IMGT reference sequences. Each retained sequence needed at least a six-nucleotide match to both a V gene segment and a J gene segment. Rearrangements were classified as productive when the CDR3 lacked stop codons and remained in frame with V and J, and all other rearrangements were classified as non-productive. Following IMGT convention, CDR3 was defined as the stretch from the second conserved V-encoded cysteine to the conserved J-encoded phenylalanine. Sequences without an unambiguous match to a single V gene segment were excluded from the earlier analysis of over 500 of the donors. An earlier analysis of a few hundred of the donors called V segments functional above 56.7% productive rearrangements and segregating when the between-donor standard deviation exceeded 5%. To diagnose cytomegalovirus status from the catalog of TCR beta chain sequences, a statistical classification framework was built. V and J gene assignment, in a later analysis, came from comparing TCR nucleotide sequences with IMGT/GENE-DB human TR gene sequences. In a later analysis, CDR3 sequences and most-parsimonious VDJ recombination scenarios were assigned using the TCRdist pipeline. In a later analysis, every TCR beta chain was defined by the combination of its CDR3 amino acid sequence and its V-gene family, and reads without a unique V-gene family were dropped. In a later analysis, a few hundred highly shared, low-generation-probability nucleotide sequences were removed to address suspected cross-contamination and a sequencing artifact. In a later analysis, a clonal expansion index was calculated for each public chain from normalized within-repertoire ranks of inferred template counts. A later analysis computed generation probabilities with a VDJ recombination model fitted to out-of-frame rearrangements, and checked the results against IGoR. Hypergeometric tests were used in a later analysis to score TCR-TCR, TCR-HLA and TCR-CMV co-occurrence, with a repertoire-size bias correction applied to the TCR pairs. False discovery rates were estimated in a later analysis by permuting HLA or CMV assignments 20 times. In a later analysis, co-occurring TCRs were grouped using DBSCAN, with TCRdist sequence similarity added in when clustering inside HLA-allele-positive subsets. For co-occurrence clustering, repertoires with fewer than 30,000 or more than 120,000 public chains were excluded, along with four to six repertoires with anomalous nucleotide sharing. TCRdb holds this immuneACCESS table with in-frame rearrangements only. Some clones are missing; in checked studies, unresolved V genes explain under half, and the rest has no known cause. The V and J calls and the clone size are those of that table, but D and trimming were determined from the DNA. The sample table contains 100,000 to 150,000 clones; only one count was recorded for around 65% of them. The top ten constitute about 1.6% of the sample.

In total, 630 or so healthy bone marrow donors made up the cohort. At the time of sampling, all cohort members were nominally healthy, though unrecorded immune exposures were likely present. The donor tested CMV seronegative, placing the donor among the 352 seronegative members of the cohort. Each donor provided a peripheral blood sample, and peripheral blood mononuclear cells were used for TCR beta sequencing. The Qiagen DNeasy Blood Extraction Kit was used to extract genomic DNA from the blood cell samples. The material sequenced was PBMCs. The receptor comes from a young man in good health and CMV-seronegative.

In nucleotides, the sequence is TGCGCCAGCAGCCGGACCGGGACTAGTTATCTCGATGAGCAGTTCTTC. Protein translation: CASSRTGTSYLDEQFF. The chain is assembled from TRBV4-3 and TRBJ2-1, with 8 bases in between that match TRBD2. For CDR1 and CDR2, the germline V gene lists LGHNA and YSLEER. The germline V end is reduced by 4 bases and the J end by 8 bases; junction bases left unmatched: 13. Including cysteine and phenylalanine, the CDR3 has 16 amino acids. Only the CDR3 portion is preserved as DNA: 48 bases, with reading frame beginning at the first base.